These T cell receptor beta chains were read from a single sample in a study of post-analysis software for immune sequencing data. Each CDR3 protein is one row after TCRdb ran MiXCR on the PCR reads. Here the sample spans about 540,000 distinct CDR3 sequences, approximately 34% being singletons. Sequences were obtained from blood. The origin of the receptors is a girl aged 2-17 years with multiple sclerosis. Both conserved end residues are trimmed from each CDR3. Fields, in order: J gene, V gene, CDR3 protein.

TRBJ2-4	TRBV6-4	ARDRGRLLAKNIQY
TRBJ2-5	TRBV7-9	ASSLGSGEYQETQY
TRBJ1-1	TRBV29-1	SVSGRGHGTEAF
TRBJ2-1	TRBV10-3	AISDGELETHEQF
TRBJ2-7	TRBV11-2	ASSRQGNYEQY
TRBJ1-2	TRBV12-3/TRBV12-4	ASSSRRSNYGYT
TRBJ1-2	TRBV28	ASSLGGGDGYT
TRBJ1-2	TRBV20-1	SARGTGEYGYT
TRBJ2-1	TRBV10-3	AISEGDPSNEQF
TRBJ1-1	TRBV27	ASSSLLTREGAF
TRBJ1-2	TRBV7-9	ASSLLGDLVYGYT
TRBJ2-1	TRBV20-1	SARGDPRQNEQF
TRBJ2-3	TRBV4-2	ASSQDSLAGGGLSTDTQY
TRBJ2-5	TRBV5-1	ASSLAVQETQY
TRBJ1-2	TRBV6-5	ASSLAGSSYGYT
TRBJ2-4	TRBV9	ASSPDQGSRAKNIQY
TRBJ2-6	TRBV10-3	AISDPTNSGANVLT
TRBJ2-3	TRBV14	ASSHGSSGGDTQY
TRBJ2-1	TRBV11-2	ASSSLTGRSYNEQF
TRBJ2-7	TRBV5-1	ASRPGSYYEQY
TRBJ2-7	TRBV11-2	ASSPATGAYEQY
TRBJ1-4	TRBV5-1	ASSLDHTNEKLF
TRBJ2-6	TRBV6-1	ASSEGRFSGANVLT
TRBJ2-1	TRBV20-1	SAKSGGAFHEQF
TRBJ2-3	TRBV7-9	ASSFAGGDTQY
TRBJ1-6	TRBV5-5	ASSPLVDSPLH
TRBJ2-7	TRBV2	ASSAVHEQY
TRBJ2-1	TRBV20-1	SARYPGTGGNEQF
TRBJ1-2	TRBV28	ASSLYGHGYT
TRBJ2-3	TRBV20-1	SAPTRLSTDTQY
TRBJ2-1	TRBV20-1	SARAMDRGNNEQF
TRBJ1-2	TRBV7-9	ASSGQGQGDYYGYT
TRBJ1-2	TRBV5-1	ASSLDSGPSYGYT
TRBJ2-7	TRBV10-3	AIRGPGGDEQY
TRBJ2-3	TRBV29-1	SVLGLESDTQY
TRBJ2-1	TRBV6-6	ASTNGVYSYNEQF
TRBJ2-1	TRBV4-1	ASSQAKGVSYNEQF
TRBJ2-7	TRBV11-2	ASSLDGAGSYEQY
TRBJ1-1	TRBV6-5	ASSYSISQPGTEAF
TRBJ1-2	TRBV9	ASSVASAGQGYGYT
TRBJ2-3	TRBV20-1	SASTGSTDTQY